The 21 T cell receptor beta chains below come from one sample, sequenced in a study of T cells after yellow fever vaccination. TCRdb ran MiXCR on the 5' RACE reads and lists one entry per CDR3 protein. The table shows approximately 510,000 distinct CDR3 sequences, with around a fifth occurring only once. Sequencing was performed on PBMCs, taken 20 to 25 days after the first yellow fever vaccination. All receptors derive from a young man who received the YFV17D yellow fever vaccine.

This clonotype was detected only a few times. The rearrangement links TRBV6-1 to TRBJ1-6; 9 positions agree with TRBD1. CDR1 MNHNS and CDR2 SASEGT come from the germline V gene. The CDR3 has 16 amino acids. The V and J ends lost 7 bases and 3 bases, in that order; junction bases with no gene match: 7. For the CDR3, the DNA is TGTGCCAGCAAACCTACAGGGGGCCACTATAATTCACCCCTCCACTTT. It codes for CASKPTGGHYNSPLHF.

This sequence joins TRBV10-3 and TRBJ2-2; D ambiguous. CDR1 and CDR2 (germline): ENHRY, SYGVKD. V lost 6 bases to trimming and J lost 7 bases, with 12 bases between them. This CDR3 has 13 amino acids. As DNA, the CDR3 is TGTGCCATCAGCCGCCGGCCGGACGGGGAGCTGTTTTTT. It translates to CAISRRPDGELFF.

This clonotype showed up just a few times. The chain employs TRBV6-5 and TRBJ2-1; D not certain. CDR3 length: 13 residues. V dropped 8 bases and J dropped 5 bases, with 13 bases sitting between them. The germline gives CDR1 MNHEY, CDR2 SVGAGI. DNA for the CDR3: TGTGCCAGCCGTTTCTACCCTCACAATGAGCAGTTCTTC. Protein product: CASRFYPHNEQFF.

The chain recombines TRBV4-2 with TRBJ2-2; possible D gene TRBD1, 7 bases. This CDR3 has 17 residues. Germline V gives CDR1 LGHNA, CDR2 YNFKEQ. The germline V and J ends were trimmed by 3 bases and 6 bases, with 20 bases remaining between them. The chain's CDR3 is CASSHGGTVPFSGELFF. In DNA, the CDR3 is TGTGCCAGCAGCCATGGAGGGACAGTCCCCTTTTCCGGGGAGCTGTTTTTT.

This clonotype was counted between two and nine times. The chain joins TRBV7-8 to TRBJ2-5; D is tentatively TRBD1 or TRBD2 (6 bases each). Germline V lookup: CDR1 SGHVS, CDR2 FQNEAQ. V shed 7 bases and J shed 4 bases, with 19 bases lying between them. The CDR3 runs 15 residues. Here the CDR3 reads CASTQEGGRRETQYF. CDR3 bases: TGTGCCAGCACCCAAGAGGGGGGCCGGCGAGAGACCCAGTACTTC.

The chain links TRBV4-1 to TRBJ2-3; 7 nucleotides line up with TRBD2. The length of the CDR3 is 15 residues. V gave up 0 bases and J gave up 7 bases; unmatched junction bases: 7. Germline lookup yields CDR1 MGHRA and CDR2 YSYEKL. The CDR3 bases are TGCGCCAGCAGCCAAGACCGAGCGGGGTTGAATACGCAGTATTTT. Translating it yields CASSQDRAGLNTQYF.

This clonotype was counted a few times. The chain recombines TRBV10-3 with TRBJ1-1; D not certain. Germline V gene data show CDR1 as ENHRY and CDR2 as SYGVKD. This CDR3 is built from 15 residues. The germline V and J ends were trimmed by 2 bases and 1 base, with 11 bases remaining between them. In DNA form, the CDR3 reads TGTGCCATCAGTGAGAATGAGGGCAGGAACACTGAAGCTTTCTTT. The encoded protein is CAISENEGRNTEAFF.

The rearrangement uses TRBV10-3 and TRBJ1-5; 9 bases align to TRBD1. The V segment lost 5 bases and the J segment 7 bases; nucleotides outside the gene matches: 12. Germline CDR1 is ENHRY and CDR2 is SYGVKD. This CDR3 has 16 residues. CDR3 region: CAISTRDRVAGQPQHF. CDR3 sequence (DNA): TGTGCCATCAGTACCCGGGACAGGGTTGCGGGGCAGCCCCAGCATTTT.

This clonotype occurred a few times. This chain connects TRBV7-9 to TRBJ2-3, with 10 bases that match TRBD2. Losses at the gene ends were 2 bases for V and 1 base for J; bases not matched to a gene: 3. The CDR3 consists of 16 residues. Germline loops: CDR1 SEHNR, CDR2 FQNEAQ (reference sequence). For the CDR3, the DNA is TGTGCCAGCAGCTTATTTCTAGCGGGGGGCACAGATACGCAGTATTTT. It translates to CASSLFLAGGTDTQYF.

This clonotype was found many times. V usage is TRBV24-1 and J usage is TRBJ2-1; D is tentatively TRBD1 or TRBD2 (5 bases each). The ends were cut back, 6 bases at V and 0 bases at J, with 8 bases in the middle. Germline V lookup: CDR1 KGHDR, CDR2 SFDVKD. The CDR3 covers 14 residues. CDR3 DNA sequence: TGTGCCACCAGTCCAGGGAGCTCCTACAATGAGCAGTTCTTC. It codes for CATSPGSSYNEQFF.

This clonotype was seen only a few times. The gene calls are TRBV4-2 and TRBJ2-7, with D perhaps TRBD2 (5 bases). There are 14 residues in the CDR3. Trimming removed 0 bases at V and 4 bases at J, with 10 bases between. Germline V gene data show CDR1 as LGHNA and CDR2 as YNFKEQ. The CDR3 coding sequence is TGTGCCAGCAGCCAAGAGGTCGGGGTGTACGAGCAGTACTTC. Translating it yields CASSQEVGVYEQYF.

The V gene is TRBV18, the J gene TRBJ2-1; TRBD1 aligns across 7 bases. The CDR3 is 11 residues long. Germline trimming cut 6 bases from V and 10 bases from J; bases unmatched to any gene: 3. Germline-derived CDR1 and CDR2 are KGHSH and LQKENI. CDR3 loop: CASSQGEEQFF. The CDR3 region has the DNA TGTGCCAGCTCCCAGGGGGAAGAGCAGTTCTTC.

V usage is TRBV12-3 or TRBV12-4 and J usage is TRBJ1-1; D not resolved. CDR3 length: 13 residues. Trimming removed 6 bases from V and 5 bases from J, with 13 bases in between. In DNA, the CDR3 is TGTGCCAGCAGCCGCCGTTTGGGGACTGAAGCTTTCTTT. The encoded protein is CASSRRLGTEAFF.

This clonotype was observed a handful of times. The V call is TRBV27, the J call TRBJ2-7; a possible D gene is TRBD2 (7 bases). The V gene lost 5 bases and the J gene lost 0 bases, with 17 bases spanning the gap. The CDR3 has 16 amino acids. CDR1 is MNHEY, CDR2 SMNVEV, per germline (reference sequence). DNA for the CDR3: TGTGCCAGCAGTCAACCCGGGGGGCCGGGCTCCTACGAGCAGTACGTC. Its translation is CASSQPGGPGSYEQYV.

This clonotype appeared many times. The V and J genes are TRBV12-3 or TRBV12-4 and TRBJ1-1; tentative D call: TRBD1 (5 bases). This CDR3 has 13 amino acids. The V and J ends lost 6 bases and 2 bases respectively, with 10 bases between them. CDR3 sequence: CASSTGTNTEAFF. As DNA, the CDR3 is TGTGCCAGCAGCACCGGGACTAACACTGAAGCTTTCTTT.

The chain is built from TRBV5-1 and TRBJ2-1; D is unresolved. In germline, CDR1 is SGHRS, CDR2 YFSETQ. The V gene lost 7 bases and the J gene lost 3 bases, with 14 bases spanning the gap. This CDR3 has 14 amino acids. The CDR3 DNA reads TGCGCCAGCGGACCCGGGTCACTCTACAATGAGCAGTTCTTC. Its translation: CASGPGSLYNEQFF. The variable domain in full, completed from reference TRBV5-1 and TRBJ2-1, reads KAGVTQTPRYLIKTRGQQVTLSCSPISGHRSVSWYQQTPGQGLQFLFEYFSETQRNKGNFPGRFSGRQFSNSRSEMNVSTLELGDSALYLCASGPGSLYNEQFFGPGTRLTVL.

The chain recombines TRBV6-1 with TRBJ2-5; D is perhaps TRBD1 (6 bases). CDR1 is MNHNS, CDR2 SASEGT, per germline. The CDR3 runs to 13 residues. Deletions cut 6 bases from V and 13 bases from J, with 21 bases between. The CDR3 loop is CASRNNYRDFPYF. The DNA of the CDR3 is TGTGCCAGCAGAAATAATTACAGGGATTTCCCGTACTTC.

The rearrangement uses TRBV20-1 and TRBJ2-5; TRBD2 agrees at 8 bases. The CDR3 length is 15 residues. V gave up 0 bases and J gave up 5 bases; unmatched junction bases: 8. CDR1 and CDR2 (germline): DFQATT, SNEGSKA (reference sequence). The CDR3 protein is CSARERLAGGETQYF. The CDR3, as DNA: TGCAGTGCTAGAGAACGGCTAGCGGGCGGGGAGACCCAGTACTTC.

This clonotype has only a few counts. This chain links TRBV10-3 with TRBJ2-1; D is possibly TRBD1 (5 bases). The CDR3 totals 13 residues. Trimming stripped 5 bases from V and 3 bases from J, with 8 bases between. Germline V CDR1 and CDR2: ENHRY, SYGVKD. As DNA, the CDR3 is TGTGCCATCAGTCTTGACAGCTACAATGAGCAGTTCTTC. Its protein product is CAISLDSYNEQFF.

This clonotype has only a few counts. The chain has TRBV29-1 and TRBJ2-7, with 7 bases matching TRBD1. The ends lost 7 bases at V and 2 bases at J; junction bases unmatched: 11. Germline V gene sequence: CDR1 SQVTM, CDR2 ANQGSEA. This CDR3 is built from 14 residues. The CDR3: CSAKQTGSPYEQYF. In nucleotides, the CDR3 is TGCAGCGCCAAACAGACAGGGTCCCCCTACGAGCAGTACTTC.

This chain links TRBV6-2 or TRBV6-3 with TRBJ1-1; 7 bases line up with TRBD1. The CDR3 has 17 residues. The trim removed 6 bases at V and 0 bases at J, leaving 13 bases unmatched. Per the germline V gene, CDR1 is MNHEY and CDR2 is SVGEGT. CDR3 region: CASSQLPNTGVNTEAFF. The CDR3 DNA sequence: TGTGCCAGCAGCCAACTACCCAACACAGGGGTGAACACTGAAGCTTTCTTT.